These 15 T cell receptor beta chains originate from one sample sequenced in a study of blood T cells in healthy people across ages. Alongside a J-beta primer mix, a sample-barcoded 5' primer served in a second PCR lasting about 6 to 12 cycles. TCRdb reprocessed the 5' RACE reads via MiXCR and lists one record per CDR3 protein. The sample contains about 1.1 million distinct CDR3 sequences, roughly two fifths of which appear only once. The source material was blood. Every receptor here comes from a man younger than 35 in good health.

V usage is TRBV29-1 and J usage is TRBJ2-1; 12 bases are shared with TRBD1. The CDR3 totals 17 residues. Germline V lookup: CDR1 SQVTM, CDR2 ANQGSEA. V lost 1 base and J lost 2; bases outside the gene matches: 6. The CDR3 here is CSVEGTGTGGPYNEQFF. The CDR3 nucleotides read TGCAGCGTTGAAGGCACCGGGACAGGGGGCCCCTACAATGAGCAGTTCTTC.

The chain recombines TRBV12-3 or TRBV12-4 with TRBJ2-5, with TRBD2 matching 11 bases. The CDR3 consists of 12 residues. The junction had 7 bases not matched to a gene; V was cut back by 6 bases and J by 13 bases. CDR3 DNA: TGTGCCAGCAGCTCTAGCGGGGGGCCCCCGTACTTC. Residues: CASSSSGGPPYF.

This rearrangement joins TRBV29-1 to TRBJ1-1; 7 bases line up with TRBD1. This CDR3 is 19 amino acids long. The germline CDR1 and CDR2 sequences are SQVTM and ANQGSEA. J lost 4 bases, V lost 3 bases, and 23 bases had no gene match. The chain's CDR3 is CSVDRFRGTAQVAGTEAFF. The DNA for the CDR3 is TGCAGCGTTGATCGCTTTCGTGGGACAGCTCAGGTCGCGGGCACTGAAGCTTTCTTT.

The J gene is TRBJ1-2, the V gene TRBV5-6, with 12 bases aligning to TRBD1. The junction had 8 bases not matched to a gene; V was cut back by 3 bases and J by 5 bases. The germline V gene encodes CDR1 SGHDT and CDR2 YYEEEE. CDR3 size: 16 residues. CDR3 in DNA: TGTGCCAGCAGCTACCGGGACAGGGGGCACCAATATGGCTACACCTTC. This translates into CASSYRDRGHQYGYTF.

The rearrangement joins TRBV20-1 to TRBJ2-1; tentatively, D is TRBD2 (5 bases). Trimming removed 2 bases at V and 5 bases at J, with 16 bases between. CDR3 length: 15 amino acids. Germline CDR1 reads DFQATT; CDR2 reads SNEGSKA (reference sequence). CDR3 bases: TGCAGTGCTAGACGGTTTGGACTGGAAGACAATGAGCAGTTCTTC. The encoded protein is CSARRFGLEDNEQFF.

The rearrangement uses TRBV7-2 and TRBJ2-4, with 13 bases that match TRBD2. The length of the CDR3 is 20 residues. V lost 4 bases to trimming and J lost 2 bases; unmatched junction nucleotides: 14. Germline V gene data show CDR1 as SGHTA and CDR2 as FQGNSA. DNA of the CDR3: TGTGCCAGCAGCTCTAGGACTAGCGGGGGCCTTCCCACCCCCAAAAACATTCAGTACTTC. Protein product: CASSSRTSGGLPTPKNIQYF.

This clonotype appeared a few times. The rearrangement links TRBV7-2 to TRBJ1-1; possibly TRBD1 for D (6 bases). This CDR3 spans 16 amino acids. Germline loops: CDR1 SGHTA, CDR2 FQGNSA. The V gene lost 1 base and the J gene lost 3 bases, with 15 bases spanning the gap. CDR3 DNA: TGTGCCAGCAGCTTAGAGGGCAGGGGTTTGGACACTGAAGCTTTCTTT. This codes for CASSLEGRGLDTEAFF.

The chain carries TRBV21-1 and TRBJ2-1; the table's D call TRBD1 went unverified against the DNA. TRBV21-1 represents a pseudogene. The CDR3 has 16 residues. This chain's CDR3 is CASSKEMIRGYNEQFF. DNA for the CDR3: TGTGCCAGCAGCAAAGAAATGATTAGGGGGTACAATGAGCAGTTCTTC.

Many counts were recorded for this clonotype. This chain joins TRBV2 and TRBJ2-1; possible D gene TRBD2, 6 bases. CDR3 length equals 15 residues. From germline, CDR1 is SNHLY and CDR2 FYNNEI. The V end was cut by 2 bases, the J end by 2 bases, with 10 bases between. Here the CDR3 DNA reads TGTGCCAGCAGTGAACAGGGAGGCGCCTACAATGAGCAGTTCTTC. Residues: CASSEQGGAYNEQFF.

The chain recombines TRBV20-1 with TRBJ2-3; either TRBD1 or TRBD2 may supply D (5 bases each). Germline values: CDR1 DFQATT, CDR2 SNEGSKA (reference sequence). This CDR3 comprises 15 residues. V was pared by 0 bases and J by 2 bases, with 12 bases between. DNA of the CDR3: TGCAGTGCTAGAGAAGGTGGGGACCCCACAGATACGCAGTATTTT. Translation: CSAREGGDPTDTQYF.

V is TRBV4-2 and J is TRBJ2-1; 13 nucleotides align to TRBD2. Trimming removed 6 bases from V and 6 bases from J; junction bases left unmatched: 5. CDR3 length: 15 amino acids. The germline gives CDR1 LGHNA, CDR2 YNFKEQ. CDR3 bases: TGTGCCAGCAGGCCTGGACTAGCGGGGGCCAATGAGCAGTTCTTC. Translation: CASRPGLAGANEQFF.

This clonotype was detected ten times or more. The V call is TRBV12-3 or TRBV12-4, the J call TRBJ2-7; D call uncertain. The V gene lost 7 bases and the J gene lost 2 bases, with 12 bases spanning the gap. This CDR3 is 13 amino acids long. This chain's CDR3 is CASTQMPTYEQYF. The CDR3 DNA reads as TGTGCCAGCACACAAATGCCCACCTACGAGCAGTACTTC.

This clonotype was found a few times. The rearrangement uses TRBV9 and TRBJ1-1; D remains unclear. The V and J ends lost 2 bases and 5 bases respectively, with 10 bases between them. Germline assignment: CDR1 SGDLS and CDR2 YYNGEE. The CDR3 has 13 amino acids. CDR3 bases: TGTGCCAGCAGCGTTCAGCCGGGAACTGAAGCTTTCTTT. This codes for CASSVQPGTEAFF.

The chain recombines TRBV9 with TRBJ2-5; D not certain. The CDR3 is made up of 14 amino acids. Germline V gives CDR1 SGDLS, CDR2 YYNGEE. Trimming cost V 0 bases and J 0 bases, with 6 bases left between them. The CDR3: CASSVAAHQETQYF. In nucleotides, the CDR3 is TGTGCCAGCAGCGTAGCGGCTCACCAAGAGACCCAGTACTTC.

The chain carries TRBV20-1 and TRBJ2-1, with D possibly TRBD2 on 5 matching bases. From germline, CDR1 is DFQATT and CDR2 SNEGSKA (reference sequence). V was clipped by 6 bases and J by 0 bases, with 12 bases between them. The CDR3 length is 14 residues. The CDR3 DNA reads TGCAGTGCCTCCCCCGAGGGCTCCTACAATGAGCAGTTCTTC. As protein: CSASPEGSYNEQFF.